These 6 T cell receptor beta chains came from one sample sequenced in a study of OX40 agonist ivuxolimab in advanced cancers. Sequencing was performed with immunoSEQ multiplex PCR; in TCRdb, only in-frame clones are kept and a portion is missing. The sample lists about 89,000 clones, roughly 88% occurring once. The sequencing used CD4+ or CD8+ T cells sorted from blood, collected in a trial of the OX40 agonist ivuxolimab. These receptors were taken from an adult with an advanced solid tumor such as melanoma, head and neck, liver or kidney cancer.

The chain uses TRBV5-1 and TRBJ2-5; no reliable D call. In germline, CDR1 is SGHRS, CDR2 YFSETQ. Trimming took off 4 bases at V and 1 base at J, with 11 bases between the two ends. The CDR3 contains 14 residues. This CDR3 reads CASSISDPQETQYF. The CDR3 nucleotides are TGCGCCAGCAGCATCTCCGACCCCCAAGAGACCCAGTACTTC.

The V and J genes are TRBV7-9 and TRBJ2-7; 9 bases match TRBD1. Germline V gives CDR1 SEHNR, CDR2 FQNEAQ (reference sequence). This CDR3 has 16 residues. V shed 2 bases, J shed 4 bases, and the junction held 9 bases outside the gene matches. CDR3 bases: TGTGCCAGCAGCTTAATTGGGACAGGGCAGAGGTACGAGCAGTACTTC. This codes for CASSLIGTGQRYEQYF. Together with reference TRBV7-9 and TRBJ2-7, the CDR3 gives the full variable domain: DTGVSQNPRHKITKRGQNVTFRCDPISEHNRLYWYRQTLGQGPEFLTYFQNEAQLEKSRLLSDRFSAERPKGSFSTLEIQRTEQGDSAMYLCASSLIGTGQRYEQYFGPGTRLTVT.

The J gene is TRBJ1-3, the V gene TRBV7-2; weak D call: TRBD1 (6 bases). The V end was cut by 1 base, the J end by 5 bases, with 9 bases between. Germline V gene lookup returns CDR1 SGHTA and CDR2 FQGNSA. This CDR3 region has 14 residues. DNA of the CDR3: TGTGCCAGCAGCTTAGGGGGGCCGCGAAACACCATATATTTT. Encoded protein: CASSLGGPRNTIYF. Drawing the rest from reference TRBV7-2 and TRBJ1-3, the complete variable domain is GAGVSQSPSNKVTEKGKDVELRCDPISGHTALYWYRQSLGQGLEFLIYFQGNSAPDKSGLPSDRFSAERTGGSVSTLTIQRTQQEDSAVYLCASSLGGPRNTIYFGEGSWLTVV.

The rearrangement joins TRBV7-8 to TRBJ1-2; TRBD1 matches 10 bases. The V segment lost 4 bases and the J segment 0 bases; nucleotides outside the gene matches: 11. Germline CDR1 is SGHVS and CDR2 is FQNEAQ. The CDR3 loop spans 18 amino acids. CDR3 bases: TGTGCCAGCAGCTCTAGTGGACAGGGGGGAACTGCTAACTATGGCTACACCTTC. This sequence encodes CASSSSGQGGTANYGYTF.

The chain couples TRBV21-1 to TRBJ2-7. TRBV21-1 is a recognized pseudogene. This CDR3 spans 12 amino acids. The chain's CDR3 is CASSNLPYEQYF. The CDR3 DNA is TGTGCCAGCAGCAATTTACCCTACGAGCAGTACTTC.

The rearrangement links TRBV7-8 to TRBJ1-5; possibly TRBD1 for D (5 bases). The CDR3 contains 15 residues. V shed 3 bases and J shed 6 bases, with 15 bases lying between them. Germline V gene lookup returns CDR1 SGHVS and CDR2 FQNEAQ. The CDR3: CASSLADSWGQPQHF. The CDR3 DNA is TGTGCCAGCAGCTTGGCCGACAGTTGGGGTCAGCCCCAGCATTTT. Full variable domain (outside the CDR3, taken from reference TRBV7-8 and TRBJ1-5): GAGVSQSPRYKVAKRGQDVALRCDPISGHVSLFWYQQALGQGPEFLTYFQNEAQLDKSGLPSDRFFAERPEGSVSTLKIQRTQQEDSAVYLCASSLADSWGQPQHFGDGTRLSIL.